Presented here are 17 T cell receptor beta chains from one specimen sequenced in a study of beta chain features in type 1 diabetes (dated by TCRdb to 2017 to 2018). These receptors have no known antigen. General study outcomes and caveats: In all four CD4+ subsets, TCRB CDR3 length was moderately but significantly shorter in type 1 diabetes patients.

Preparation of the library involved the immunoSEQ multiplex PCR assay. All of the isolated RNA was reverse transcribed with the High Capacity cDNA Reverse Transcription Kit, so expressed TCRB transcripts were sequenced. TCRdb limited this immuneACCESS table to in-frame rearrangements with V and J called. A share of clones is missing; checked studies link under half to unresolved V genes, and the rest is unexplained. This sample is represented by about 130,000 clones; 9% of them were singletons. Roughly 0.75% of the sample goes to the ten largest clones. Sequencing was done on a sample of central memory CD4+ T cells from blood. The receptors stem from a young man with type 1 diabetes.

The chain couples TRBV29-1 to TRBJ2-3, with TRBD2 identical over 7 bases. This CDR3 contains 13 residues. The V and J ends lost 4 bases and 0 bases, in that order; junction bases with no gene match: 1. Germline assignment: CDR1 SQVTM and CDR2 ANQGSEA. For the CDR3, the DNA is TGCAGCGTTGCAGCGGGGAGCACAGATACGCAGTATTTT. Translation gives CSVAAGSTDTQYF.

J is TRBJ1-2 and V is TRBV6-6, with D unresolved. The CDR3 is 13 amino acids. The germline V gene has CDR1 MNHNY and CDR2 SVGAGI (reference sequence). Trimming removed 6 bases at V and 1 base at J, with 9 bases between. CDR3 protein: CASRRGSNYGYTF. CDR3 coding DNA: TGTGCCAGCAGGCGCGGTAGTAACTATGGCTACACCTTC.

This chain connects TRBV28 to TRBJ1-1, with D possibly TRBD1 on 6 matching bases. CDR1 and CDR2 (germline): MDHEN, SYDVKM. The germline V and J ends were trimmed by 2 bases and 2 bases, with 18 bases remaining between them. This CDR3 region has 17 residues. CDR3 in DNA: TGTGCCAGCAGTTTAGCAGGGGCGCGCCGATTCAACACTGAAGCTTTCTTT. This translates into CASSLAGARRFNTEAFF.

This clone was detected only a few times. The genes are TRBV5-1 and TRBJ1-6, with D perhaps matching TRBD1 (6 bases). The CDR3 consists of 13 residues. Germline V lookup: CDR1 SGHRS, CDR2 YFSETQ. V shed 9 bases and J shed 9 bases, with 16 bases lying between them. CDR3 sequence: CATQSARGSPLHF. The DNA of the CDR3 is TGCGCCACCCAATCGGCCAGGGGTTCACCCCTCCACTTT.

This clone was found a few times. This chain links TRBV25-1 with TRBJ1-4; 7 positions agree with TRBD1. Germline V lookup: CDR1 MGHDK, CDR2 SYGVNS. The J segment lost 7 bases and the V segment lost 3 bases, leaving 8 bases of the junction unmatched. The CDR3 sequence is 15 residues long. The CDR3 sequence is CASSDLGQVGEKLFF. CDR3 DNA: TGTGCCAGCAGTGACCTTGGACAGGTTGGTGAAAAACTGTTTTTT.

Details on this clone: Other nucleotide sequences from this sample produce the same CDR3. V is TRBV29-1 and J is TRBJ2-7; 14 bases map to TRBD2. The V segment lost 4 bases and the J segment 4 bases; nucleotides outside the gene matches: 3. Germline lookup yields CDR1 SQVTM and CDR2 ANQGSEA. The CDR3 sequence is 14 residues long. CDR3 region: CSVGGTSGGYEQYF. In nucleotides, the CDR3 is TGCAGCGTTGGCGGGACTAGCGGGGGTTACGAGCAGTACTTC.

The CDR3 loop reads CSVERAGNGYTF. CDR3 nucleotide sequence: TGCAGCGTTGAAAGGGCAGGGAATGGCTACACCTTC. The chain uses TRBV29-1 and TRBJ1-2; TRBD1 might be the D (5 bases). Germline CDR1 reads SQVTM; CDR2 reads ANQGSEA. Between the trimmed V and J ends, which lost 2 bases and 6 bases, there was a span of 10 bases. There are 12 residues in the CDR3.

The chain recombines TRBV29-1 with TRBJ2-1, with TRBD1 as a possible D gene (8 bases). This CDR3 has 13 residues. CDR1 and CDR2 (germline): SQVTM, ANQGSEA. Trimming pared 2 bases from V and 7 bases from J, leaving 12 bases between. The CDR3 sequence: CSVESQGGNEQFF. Here the CDR3 DNA reads TGCAGCGTTGAATCACAGGGGGGGAATGAGCAGTTCTTC.

Only a few counts were recorded for this clone. The same CDR3 is also encoded by other DNA sequences in this sample. The chain combines TRBV30 with TRBJ2-2, with D uncertain. The CDR3 contains 14 residues. V gave up 0 bases and J gave up 1 base, with 6 bases separating them. The germline gives CDR1 GTSNPN, CDR2 SVGIG (reference sequence). The CDR3 coding sequence is TGTGCCTGGAGTGTACTAAGGAACACCGGGGAGCTGTTTTTT. Translation: CAWSVLRNTGELFF.

In this sample, this clone turned up a few times. The gene calls are TRBV9 and TRBJ1-2; D is ambiguous. V lost 4 bases and J 2 bases, leaving 15 bases between the germline ends. This CDR3 comprises 15 residues. Germline CDR1 reads SGDLS; CDR2 reads YYNGEE. Here the CDR3 DNA reads TGTGCCAGCAGCCCGGAAGCTTCGGGGAACTATGGCTACACCTTC. Translation: CASSPEASGNYGYTF.

CDR3 bases: TGTGCCAGCAGCCAAGAAACCGCGAGGGCGGGGAGCGGGGCAGATACGCAGTATTTT. Protein sequence: CASSQETARAGSGADTQYF. The chain has TRBV4-2 and TRBJ2-3; the match to TRBD2 covers 7 bases. Germline V gene lookup returns CDR1 LGHNA and CDR2 YNFKEQ. The CDR3 is 19 amino acids. V lost 0 bases to trimming and J lost 4 bases; unmatched junction nucleotides: 16.

CDR3 nucleotides: TGTGCCAGCAGCCCGACAGGGTTTGAAGGCTACACCTTC. Its translation: CASSPTGFEGYTF. V and J are TRBV7-3 and TRBJ1-2, with 7 bases aligning to TRBD1. Germline CDR1 reads SGHTA; CDR2 reads FQGTGA. The CDR3 covers 13 residues. V trimming: 5 bases; J trimming: 8 bases; junction bases outside the gene matches: 8.

The rearrangement links TRBV4-1 to TRBJ2-1, with 7 bases identical to TRBD1. V dropped 6 bases and J dropped 0; count of bases not matched to a gene: 8. The CDR3 has 16 amino acids. The V gene's germline CDR1 is MGHRA and CDR2 YSYEKL. DNA for the CDR3: TGCGCCAGCAGACCACAGGGACAGAACTCCTACAATGAGCAGTTCTTC. This gives the protein CASRPQGQNSYNEQFF.

The rearrangement uses TRBV7-3 and TRBJ1-5, with 9 bases fitting TRBD1. The J segment lost 7 bases and the V segment lost 0 bases, leaving 4 bases of the junction unmatched. Germline CDR1 and CDR2: SGHTA and FQGTGA. This CDR3 comprises 15 residues. CDR3 residues: CASSLTGDRDQPQHF. The CDR3 coding sequence is TGTGCCAGCAGCTTAACGGGGGACAGGGACCAGCCCCAGCATTTT.

This clone was observed a few times. The V call is TRBV30, the J call TRBJ2-5; D perhaps matches TRBD1 (6 bases). The V gene lost 7 bases and the J gene lost 5 bases, with 17 bases spanning the gap. Germline CDR1 is GTSNPN and CDR2 is SVGIG (reference sequence). This CDR3 is 13 amino acids long. CDR3 protein: CASGGAFYETQYF. The CDR3 DNA sequence: TGTGCCTCTGGGGGCGCCTTCTATGAGACCCAGTACTTC.

The chain is built from TRBV29-1 and TRBJ2-1; 8 bases are shared with TRBD1. This CDR3 comprises 15 residues. The J segment lost 8 bases and the V segment lost 3 bases, leaving 12 bases of the junction unmatched. The germline V gene encodes CDR1 SQVTM and CDR2 ANQGSEA. DNA of the CDR3: TGCAGCGTTGATAAGGGGACAGGCCTTGGAGATGAGCAGTTCTTC. Protein: CSVDKGTGLGDEQFF.

The table lists this clone with a few counts. V gene TRBV30 combines with J gene TRBJ1-1, with no clear D. V lost 0 bases and J 3 bases, leaving 8 bases between the germline ends. This CDR3 is 13 amino acids long. The germline CDR1 and CDR2 sequences are GTSNPN and SVGIG (reference sequence). The CDR3 loop reads CAWSVGMYTEAFF. The CDR3 bases are TGTGCCTGGAGTGTTGGCATGTACACTGAAGCTTTCTTT.